This is a list of T cell receptor beta chains from one sample in a study of early T cells in non-severe SARS-CoV-2 infection. TCRdb recomputed calls from the 5' RACE reads with MiXCR, one row per CDR3 protein. The repertoire has more than 25,000 distinct CDR3 sequences, about 4.6% of them found once; the top ten carry about 12%. Sequencing was performed on whole blood. Every receptor here comes from an adult who was a healthcare worker with PCR-confirmed SARS-CoV-2 infection or an uninfected control (not recorded which). CDR3s leave out the opening cysteine and the closing phenylalanine or tryptophan. For some rows the clone size is stated as once, few or many, or as a class when expanded; others skip it.

many,TRBV11-1,TRBJ2-7,ASSLGRLDEQY
-,TRBV3-1,TRBJ2-7,ASSPQRTGGEQY
many,TRBV3-1,TRBJ2-3,ASSQQIGAFGTQY
few,TRBV13,TRBJ2-6,ATRDSLRGGANVLT
many,TRBV20-1,TRBJ2-1,SAPGAWRNEQF
many,TRBV6-5,TRBJ2-3,ASSYSGSSTDTQY
many,TRBV28,TRBJ1-1,ASRGVPKTEAF
many,TRBV12-5,TRBJ2-7,ASGRTAGYEQY
many,TRBV20-1,TRBJ1-1,SARELGLGTEAF
many,TRBV2,TRBJ2-3,ASSESYDTQY
few,TRBV4-1,TRBJ1-1,ASSQETLYRLLNTEAF
many,TRBV5-4,TRBJ2-1,ASSGLRNEQF
-,TRBV21-1,TRBJ2-7,ASSSLLAGQY
-,TRBV13,TRBJ2-1,ASSLTGGVEQF
many,TRBV5-1,TRBJ2-1,ASYPGQNNEQF
many,TRBV27,TRBJ2-7,ASRALAGQAPYEQY
-,TRBV28,TRBJ2-1,ASMGQGRSNEQF
few,TRBV7-2,TRBJ2-7,ASSLYPGPYEQY
many,TRBV5-4,TRBJ2-1,ASSLDGATNNEQF
many,TRBV9,TRBJ1-3,ASSERPGQRLTGNTIY
many,TRBV30,TRBJ1-6,AWSALDRGNSPLH
few,TRBV2,TRBJ2-7,ASSVLQTYEQY
-,TRBV10-1,TRBJ1-1,ASSEQTGDTEAF
-,TRBV2,TRBJ1-4,ASSGQDEKLF
many,TRBV4-1,TRBJ2-6,ASSQATGGYGANVLT
many,TRBV6-4,TRBJ2-1,ASSTLAGGLHEQF
few,TRBV6-5,TRBJ1-5,ASSALDRVPQH
many,TRBV28,TRBJ1-2,ASKRTGLNGYT
many,TRBV7-3,TRBJ2-5,ASSRGSAEQETQY
many,TRBV12-3/TRBV12-4,TRBJ1-2,ASSFGATGLAY
few,TRBV19,TRBJ2-1,ASSRQGIEQF
-,TRBV18,TRBJ2-1,ASSPSTNEQF
many,TRBV6-4,TRBJ2-3,ASSPGLLDTQY
many,TRBV24-1,TRBJ2-5,ATSDYNQETQY
many,TRBV4-1,TRBJ1-5,ASSLSGQSNQPQQ
-,TRBV7-8,TRBJ1-4,ASSVGQGGEKLF
-,TRBV28,TRBJ2-1,ASRPRPSSYNEQF
-,TRBV2,TRBJ2-6,ASSRGTFGANVLT
many,TRBV7-3,TRBJ2-1,ASSSTSGSNEQF
many,TRBV3-1,TRBJ1-1,ASSQEAAGYAGNTEAF
-,TRBV20-1,TRBJ2-2,SARGGDGGSWDTGELF
many,TRBV28,TRBJ2-2,ASNGDAGELF
many,TRBV10-3,TRBJ1-3,AISNRASSGNTIY
few,TRBV7-2,TRBJ2-3,ASSFGTDKTDTQY
few,TRBV29-1,TRBJ2-4,SVEIQGPAKNIQY
-,TRBV12-3/TRBV12-4,TRBJ1-6,ASSLVFRLRERTYNSPLH
many,TRBV6-1,TRBJ2-3,ASSSRDRAGTDTQY
many,TRBV7-6,TRBJ2-5,ASSQSGTLQETQY
few,TRBV29-1,TRBJ2-1,SVDQGQPFYNEQF
many,TRBV7-6,TRBJ2-2,ASSLGQQAGELF
many,TRBV2,TRBJ2-1,ASGGGEQF
few,TRBV7-3,TRBJ2-2,ASSLQGPTNTGELF
few,TRBV7-2,TRBJ2-1,ASSLGTASYNEQF
many,TRBV20-1,TRBJ2-3,SASLPGGRGSDTQY